The rows below give T cell receptor beta chains drawn from one sample of a study of CD8+ T cells in alopecia areata. Sequencing was performed with immunoSEQ multiplex PCR; in TCRdb, only in-frame clones are kept and a portion is missing. The sample contains around 270,000 clones, roughly 60% of which appear only once. Sequencing was performed on CD4+ T cells sorted from blood, taken at week 24, from a patient treated with tofacitinib. These receptor sequences come from a human donor with alopecia areata. CDR3s include the opening cysteine and the closing phenylalanine or tryptophan. D genes are given only for firm matches. Expanded clones are given a class, and other clones once, few, many or no size at all.

D gene: .
J gene: TRBJ2-7
clone size: .
V gene: TRBV28
CDR3 protein: CASSLGRGRSSYEQYF
CDR3 DNA: TGTGCCAGCAGTTTAGGTCGGGGGCGAAGCTCCTACGAGCAGTACTTC

D gene: .
J gene: TRBJ2-3
clone size: few
V gene: TRBV15
CDR3 protein: CATSSYDTQYF
CDR3 DNA: TGTGCCACCAGCTCATATGATACGCAGTATTTT

D gene: .
J gene: TRBJ1-1
clone size: .
V gene: TRBV1
CDR3 protein: CTSRGRGYKAFF
CDR3 DNA: TGCACCAGCAGGGGAAGGGGGTACAAAGCTTTCTTT

D gene: .
J gene: TRBJ2-5
clone size: once
V gene: TRBV14
CDR3 protein: CASSQGLNREETQYF
CDR3 DNA: TGTGCCAGCAGCCAAGGACTGAACAGAGAAGAGACCCAGTACTTC

D gene: .
J gene: TRBJ2-5
clone size: .
V gene: TRBV5-1
CDR3 protein: CASSYLAGRQETQYF
CDR3 DNA: TGCGCCAGCAGCTACCTCGCGGGGAGGCAAGAGACCCAGTACTTC

D gene: TRBD1
J gene: TRBJ2-4
clone size: once
V gene: TRBV6-5
CDR3 protein: CASSQTGVKNIQYF
CDR3 DNA: TGTGCCAGCAGTCAAACAGGGGTCAAAAACATTCAGTACTTC

D gene: TRBD1
J gene: TRBJ1-2
clone size: few
V gene: TRBV6-5
CDR3 protein: CASRGRGDAYGYTF
CDR3 DNA: TGTGCCAGCAGAGGCAGGGGGGATGCCTATGGCTACACCTTC

D gene: TRBD1
J gene: TRBJ2-7
clone size: few
V gene: TRBV6-6
CDR3 protein: CASSYGTGTDEQYF
CDR3 DNA: TGTGCCAGCAGTTACGGGACAGGGACTGATGAGCAGTACTTC

D gene: .
J gene: TRBJ1-2
clone size: .
V gene: TRBV30
CDR3 protein: CARRQLLYGYTF
CDR3 DNA: TGTGCTCGGAGACAGTTACTTTATGGCTACACCTTC

D gene: .
J gene: TRBJ1-2
clone size: .
V gene: TRBV9
CDR3 protein: CASSVDRNYGYTF
CDR3 DNA: TGTGCCAGCAGCGTAGACAGGAACTATGGCTACACCTTC

D gene: .
J gene: TRBJ1-2
clone size: .
V gene: TRBV29-1
CDR3 protein: CSVEGYGAPYGYTF
CDR3 DNA: TGCAGCGTTGAAGGTTACGGGGCCCCCTATGGCTACACCTTC

D gene: .
J gene: TRBJ1-2
clone size: .
V gene: TRBV9
CDR3 protein: CASSPGRYGYTF
CDR3 DNA: TGTGCCAGCAGCCCCGGGAGATATGGCTACACCTTC

D gene: TRBD1
J gene: TRBJ1-5
clone size: .
V gene: TRBV30
CDR3 protein: CAWSVRRGSGQPQHF
CDR3 DNA: TGTGCCTGGAGTGTACGCAGGGGGTCAGGTCAGCCCCAGCATTTT

D gene: .
J gene: TRBJ2-5
clone size: .
V gene: TRBV6-8
CDR3 protein: CASSWTRTGTQYF
CDR3 DNA: TGTGCCAGCAGTTGGACCCGAACGGGAACCCAGTACTTC

D gene: .
J gene: TRBJ2-6
clone size: .
V gene: TRBV30
CDR3 protein: CAWSVGSGANVLTF
CDR3 DNA: TGTGCCTGGAGTGTGGGATCCGGGGCCAACGTCCTGACTTTC

D gene: .
J gene: TRBJ2-7
clone size: .
V gene: TRBV2
CDR3 protein: CASSETSSLGYEQYF
CDR3 DNA: TGTGCCAGCAGCGAGACTTCTTCGCTGGGCTACGAGCAGTACTTC

D gene: .
J gene: TRBJ1-5
clone size: few
V gene: TRBV23-1
CDR3 protein: CASNPGPGVDQPQHF
CDR3 DNA: TGCGCCAGCAATCCGGGACCGGGGGTCGATCAGCCCCAGCATTTT